One sample yielded the 20 T cell receptor beta chains listed below, sequenced in a study of siplizumab effects on memory and regulatory T cells. Only in-frame clones appear in the TCRdb table, and some are missing; sequencing was by immunoSEQ multiplex PCR. The data show approximately 97,000 clones, more than 85% seen once. What was sequenced was CD4+ T cells sorted from blood. Every receptor here comes from a human donor in good health.

This sequence joins TRBV5-1 and TRBJ2-1; D is unclear. The ends were cut back, 1 base at V and 7 bases at J, with 9 bases in the middle. CDR1 and CDR2 (germline): SGHRS, YFSETQ. This CDR3 has 13 residues. The CDR3 DNA reads as TGCGCCAGCAGCTTGCCAGTCGGTAATGAGCAGTTCTTC. This sequence encodes CASSLPVGNEQFF.

This clone was recorded a few times. The chain joins TRBV5-1 to TRBJ2-7, with D maybe TRBD2 (5 bases). Germline V gene sequence: CDR1 SGHRS, CDR2 YFSETQ. CDR3 length: 14 residues. V lost 0 bases, J lost 1 base, and 8 bases lay in between. The chain's CDR3 is CASSLVQRSYEQYF. CDR3 DNA: TGCGCCAGCAGCTTGGTCCAGCGGTCCTACGAGCAGTACTTC. Drawing the rest from reference TRBV5-1 and TRBJ2-7, the complete variable domain is KAGVTQTPRYLIKTRGQQVTLSCSPISGHRSVSWYQQTPGQGLQFLFEYFSETQRNKGNFPGRFSGRQFSNSRSEMNVSTLELGDSALYLCASSLVQRSYEQYFGPGTRLTVT.

The V and J genes are TRBV7-8 and TRBJ1-1; possible D gene TRBD1, 5 bases. The ends were cut back, 1 base at V and 8 bases at J, with 14 bases in the middle. This CDR3 has 14 residues. Germline-derived CDR1 and CDR2 are SGHVS and FQNEAQ. CDR3 DNA sequence: TGTGCCAGCAGCTTAGGTGGGTCGGGGGACGAAGCTTTCTTT. Protein product: CASSLGGSGDEAFF. Complete variable domain (other parts from reference TRBV7-8 and TRBJ1-1): GAGVSQSPRYKVAKRGQDVALRCDPISGHVSLFWYQQALGQGPEFLTYFQNEAQLDKSGLPSDRFFAERPEGSVSTLKIQRTQQEDSAVYLCASSLGGSGDEAFFGQGTRLTVV.

The V gene is TRBV18, the J gene TRBJ2-6; no reliable D call. V was shortened by 2 bases and J by 2 bases, with 13 bases between the two germline ends. The CDR3 spans 17 residues. Germline V CDR1 and CDR2: KGHSH, LQKENI. CDR3 in amino acids: CASSPVGARTGANVLTF. CDR3 coding DNA: TGTGCCAGCTCACCAGTTGGTGCCAGAACTGGGGCCAACGTCCTGACTTTC.

This chain uses TRBV2 with TRBJ2-3; unclear D gene. CDR1 and CDR2 (germline): SNHLY, FYNNEI. V was shortened by 11 bases and J by 8 bases, with 11 bases between the two germline ends. The CDR3 has 10 residues. The CDR3 DNA is TGTGCCGGTGAGCCCGGTACGCAGTATTTT. Residues: CAGEPGTQYF.

J is TRBJ1-1 and V is TRBV19; 9 bases match TRBD1. In germline, CDR1 is LNHDA, CDR2 SQIVND (reference sequence). The CDR3 loop spans 16 amino acids. V shed 3 bases, J shed 0 bases, and the junction held 5 bases outside the gene matches. The CDR3 spells CASSMDRGLLNTEAFF. The CDR3 region has the DNA TGTGCCAGTAGTATGGACAGGGGCCTATTGAACACTGAAGCTTTCTTT.

The chain recombines TRBV5-6 with TRBJ2-3; perhaps TRBD1 as D (5 bases). Germline V gene lookup returns CDR1 SGHDT and CDR2 YYEEEE. V was shortened by 3 bases and J by 3 bases, with 11 bases between the two germline ends. This CDR3 spans 14 amino acids. Here the CDR3 DNA reads TGTGCCAGCAGCTCCCGTTCAGGGACAGATACGCAGTATTTT. This encodes CASSSRSGTDTQYF. Together with reference TRBV5-6 and TRBJ2-3, the CDR3 gives the full variable domain: DAGVTQSPTHLIKTRGQQVTLRCSPKSGHDTVSWYQQALGQGPQFIFQYYEEEERQRGNFPDRFSGHQFPNYSSELNVNALLLGDSALYLCASSSRSGTDTQYFGPGTRLTVL.

This clone was recorded once. The chain joins TRBV28 to TRBJ2-2; 13 bases are a match to TRBD2. Per the germline V gene, CDR1 is MDHEN and CDR2 is SYDVKM. Trimming removed 4 bases from V and 6 bases from J; junction bases left unmatched: 14. CDR3 size: 19 residues. As DNA, the CDR3 is TGTGCCAGCAGTTCACACACCCCCGGACTAGCGGGAGTTTCCGGGGAGCTGTTTTTT. Encoded protein: CASSSHTPGLAGVSGELFF.

The rearrangement links TRBV30 to TRBJ2-2, with a weak D call TRBD1 (5 bases). Germline loops: CDR1 GTSNPN, CDR2 SVGIG (reference sequence). There are 13 residues in the CDR3. Deletions cut 2 bases from V and 5 bases from J, with 9 bases between. CDR3 DNA: TGTGCCTGGAGTAAACAGGCTACCGGGGAGCTGTTTTTT. It codes for CAWSKQATGELFF.

This clone was recorded only once. The chain has TRBV25-1 and TRBJ1-4; no reliable D call. Germline CDR1 MGHDK, CDR2 SYGVNS. The CDR3 has 15 residues. V was pared by 6 bases and J by 7 bases, with 18 bases between. CDR3 nucleotide sequence: TGTGCCAGCAGCCAACGCGTCTCTGGAGGTGAAAAACTGTTTTTT. It is translated as CASSQRVSGGEKLFF.

This clone has just a few counts. The chain recombines TRBV5-4 with TRBJ1-2, with 7 nucleotides matching TRBD1. The CDR3 is made up of 13 amino acids. Germline V gives CDR1 SGHNT, CDR2 YYREEE (reference sequence). V trimming: 5 bases; J trimming: 3 bases; junction bases outside the gene matches: 4. CDR3 in amino acids: CASRGGQDYGYTF. DNA for the CDR3: TGTGCCAGCAGAGGAGGACAGGACTATGGCTACACCTTC.

V gene TRBV6-6 combines with J gene TRBJ1-2; the D gene is possibly TRBD1 (6 bases). Germline CDR1 and CDR2: MNHNY and SVGAGI (reference sequence). V was cut by 6 bases and J by 2 bases, with 13 bases left in between. This CDR3 contains 14 residues. CDR3 amino acids: CASSLDSSNYGYTF. In nucleotides, the CDR3 is TGTGCCAGCAGCCTGGACAGCTCAAACTATGGCTACACCTTC.

The V gene is TRBV5-1, the J gene TRBJ2-1; 9 bases agree with TRBD1. V was clipped by 0 bases and J by 4 bases; unmatched bases: 8. CDR3 length equals 17 residues. Germline V gives CDR1 SGHRS, CDR2 YFSETQ. CDR3: CASSLGGTGIFYNEQFF. The CDR3 bases are TGCGCCAGCAGCTTGGGGGGGACAGGGATTTTTTACAATGAGCAGTTCTTC.

The CDR3, as DNA: TGTGCCAGCAGTTACTCGATTCTAGCCTTGAGCAATGAGCAGTTCTTC. Translating it yields CASSYSILALSNEQFF. The J gene is TRBJ2-1, the V gene TRBV6-5; maybe TRBD2 (5 bases). Germline CDR1 is MNHEY and CDR2 is SVGAGI. The CDR3 covers 16 residues. The V and J ends lost 0 bases and 6 bases respectively, with 15 bases between them.

The chain joins TRBV11-1 to TRBJ2-5; TRBD1 matches at 8 bases. With 2 bases clipped from V and 3 bases from J, the junction kept 8 bases outside the gene matches. Germline-derived CDR1 and CDR2 are SGHAT and FQDESV (reference sequence). The length of the CDR3 is 16 residues. CDR3 sequence (DNA): TGTGCCAGCAGCTTATACGTCGCAGGGGGCAAAGAGACCCAGTACTTC. Residues: CASSLYVAGGKETQYF.

The J gene is TRBJ2-7, the V gene TRBV6-5, with D perhaps TRBD1 (5 bases). The germline V gene encodes CDR1 MNHEY and CDR2 SVGAGI. V lost 6 bases and J lost 5, with 20 bases in between. This CDR3 has 15 residues. CDR3 loop: CASSLQERGANEQYF. DNA for the CDR3: TGTGCCAGCAGCTTACAGGAAAGGGGTGCCAACGAGCAGTACTTC.

This clone was seen just once. This chain uses TRBV5-1 with TRBJ2-5, with D unresolved. Germline CDR1 reads SGHRS; CDR2 reads YFSETQ. The CDR3 is 12 residues long. V was clipped by 2 bases and J by 2 bases, with 4 bases between them. The CDR3 region is CASSLTQETQYF. CDR3 sequence (DNA): TGCGCCAGCAGCTTAACGCAAGAGACCCAGTACTTC.

The chain couples TRBV28 to TRBJ1-4; 8 bases line up with TRBD1. Germline V gives CDR1 MDHEN, CDR2 SYDVKM. The V and J ends lost 6 bases and 3 bases, in that order; junction bases with no gene match: 3. The CDR3 has 14 residues. The CDR3 loop reads CASSRQGPNEKLFF. DNA of the CDR3: TGTGCCAGCAGCCGACAGGGGCCTAATGAAAAACTGTTTTTT.

V usage is TRBV4-1 and J usage is TRBJ1-2; the D is unclear. The ends were cut back, 7 bases at V and 3 bases at J, with 18 bases in the middle. The CDR3 length is 15 residues. Germline lookup yields CDR1 MGHRA and CDR2 YSYEKL. DNA of the CDR3: TGCGCCAGCAACAATCCGGCAGTGAACTACTATGGCTACACCTTC. Translated, it gives CASNNPAVNYYGYTF.

This chain links TRBV27 with TRBJ2-7, with TRBD2 identical over 9 bases. CDR1 is MNHEY, CDR2 SMNVEV, per germline (reference sequence). This CDR3 contains 15 residues. V lost 5 bases, J lost 0 bases, and 5 bases stayed unmatched. The CDR3 DNA reads TGTGCCAGCAGTCCCATTAGCGGGAGCTCCTACGAGCAGTACTTC. It encodes CASSPISGSSYEQYF.